One sample yielded the 8 T cell receptor beta chains listed below, sequenced in a study of CD8+ T cells in alopecia areata. It was cDNA, reverse transcribed from extracted RNA, that served as the sequencing template. TCRdb keeps only in-frame clones here, not all; method: immunoSEQ multiplex PCR. Of 200,000 to 250,000 clones in the sample, 50% to 65% were seen once. The material sequenced was CD4+ T cells sorted from blood, taken at week 0. All receptors derive from a human donor with alopecia areata.

The V and J genes are TRBV7-6 and TRBJ2-1; TRBD2 agrees at 11 bases. J was trimmed by 12 bases and V by 6 bases; bases with no gene match: 7. There are 13 residues in the CDR3. Germline V gene lookup returns CDR1 SGHVS and CDR2 FNYEAQ. For the CDR3, the DNA is TGTGCCAGCAGATCAACTAGCGGGGGCGCGCAGTTCTTC. Encoded protein: CASRSTSGGAQFF.

The V and J genes are TRBV7-9 and TRBJ2-7; possibly TRBD2 for D (6 bases). This CDR3 has 14 amino acids. With 5 bases removed from V and 0 bases from J, the gap between germline ends came to 11 bases. Per the germline V gene, CDR1 is SEHNR and CDR2 is FQNEAQ (reference sequence). CDR3 bases: TGTGCCAGCAGCCGCGGGGCGAACTCCTACGAGCAGTACTTC. Translation gives CASSRGANSYEQYF.

The V call is TRBV7-2, the J call TRBJ2-1, with D possibly being TRBD2 (6 bases). Deletions cut 5 bases from V and 6 bases from J, with 14 bases between. CDR1 is SGHTA, CDR2 FQGNSA, per germline. This CDR3 has 14 amino acids. CDR3: CASSLISGVNEQFF. For the CDR3, the DNA is TGTGCCAGCAGCCTCATATCGGGGGTCAATGAGCAGTTCTTC.

The gene calls are TRBV29-1 and TRBJ1-1; D gene ambiguous. In germline, CDR1 is SQVTM, CDR2 ANQGSEA. This CDR3 spans 13 amino acids. The V end lost 7 bases, the J end lost 3 bases, and 15 bases lay between the germline ends. This CDR3 reads CSALKSEDTEAFF. CDR3 nucleotides: TGCAGCGCATTGAAGTCAGAGGACACTGAAGCTTTCTTT.

This chain links TRBV2 with TRBJ2-2; D may match TRBD1 or TRBD2 (5 bases each). The CDR3 covers 12 residues. CDR1 SNHLY and CDR2 FYNNEI come from the germline V gene. V lost 6 bases and J lost 10, with 12 bases in between. In nucleotides, the CDR3 is TGTGCCAGCAGGAGGGGCAGAGAGGAGCTGTTTTTT. As protein: CASRRGREELFF. The full variable domain, rest sourced from reference TRBV2 and TRBJ2-2, is EPEVTQTPSHQVTQMGQEVILRCVPISNHLYFYWYRQILGQKVEFLVSFYNNEISEKSEIFDDQFSVERPDGSNFTLKIRSTKLEDSAMYFCASRRGREELFFGEGSRLTVL.

The chain carries TRBV4-1 and TRBJ2-1; 9 bases are a match to TRBD2. CDR3 length equals 17 residues. From germline, CDR1 is MGHRA and CDR2 YSYEKL. Losses at the gene ends were 0 bases for V and 5 bases for J; bases not matched to a gene: 8. CDR3 nucleotide sequence: TGCGCCAGCAGCCAAGACCCGGGACTAGCAGCGCACAATGAGCAGTTCTTC. Its protein is CASSQDPGLAAHNEQFF.

Notes on this clone: Other DNA sequences within the sample encode an identical CDR3. The chain employs TRBV29-1 and TRBJ2-7, with 7 bases identical to TRBD1. V was pared by 4 bases and J by 3 bases, with 3 bases of the junction left unmatched. This CDR3 spans 12 amino acids. CDR1 and CDR2 from the germline V gene are SQVTM and ANQGSEA. CDR3 residues: CSVVRDSYEQYF. The CDR3 region has the DNA TGCAGCGTTGTCCGGGACAGCTACGAGCAGTACTTC.

The chain couples TRBV11-2 to TRBJ2-6; D uncertain. The CDR3 has 13 residues. Per the germline V gene, CDR1 is SGHAT and CDR2 is FQNNGV. The ends were cut back, 8 bases at V and 0 bases at J, with 5 bases in the middle. The CDR3 DNA is TGTGCCAGCGGTATCTCTGGGGCCAACGTCCTGACTTTC. Translation: CASGISGANVLTF.